This T cell receptor beta chain was found in a study of a mutant IDH1 vaccine in newly diagnosed glioma. Repertoires were generated with immunoSEQ multiplex PCR, while TCRdb's copy carries only in-frame clones and drops some. The profile covers tens of thousands of clones, with roughly 79% appearing a single time and 4.5% to 6% taken by the ten largest. On this clone itself: Its antigen is not identified.

Time point here: week 35, safety follow-up. A 20-mer mutant IDH1 peptide at 300 ug was injected subcutaneously with topical imiquimod. This clonotype was sampled from a man aged 35-49 years with glioma. The sequences come from PBMCs, collected from a glioma patient whose treatment included an IDH1 peptide vaccine.

This chain's CDR3 is CASSQLTGGSGNSPLHF. The CDR3 nucleotides are TGTGCCAGCAGCCAATTGACAGGGGGCAGCGGGAATTCACCCCTCCACTTT. The chain has TRBV4-2 and TRBJ1-6; 10 nucleotides align to TRBD1. CDR1 is LGHNA and CDR2 is YNFKEQ in the germline V gene. V was pared by 2 bases and J by 7 bases, with 8 bases of the junction left unmatched. The CDR3 has 17 residues.